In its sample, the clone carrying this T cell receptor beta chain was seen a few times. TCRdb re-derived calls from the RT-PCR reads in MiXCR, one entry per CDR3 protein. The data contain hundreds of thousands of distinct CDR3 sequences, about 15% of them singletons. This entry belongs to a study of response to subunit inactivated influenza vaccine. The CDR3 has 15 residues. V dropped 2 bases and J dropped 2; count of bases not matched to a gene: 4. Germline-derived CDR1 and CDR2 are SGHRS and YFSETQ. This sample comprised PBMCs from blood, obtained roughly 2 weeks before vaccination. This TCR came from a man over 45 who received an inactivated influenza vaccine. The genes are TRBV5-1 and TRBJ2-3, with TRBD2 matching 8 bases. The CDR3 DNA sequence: TGCGCCAGCAGCTTAGCCGGGAGGGACACAGATACGCAGTATTTT. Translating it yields CASSLAGRDTDTQYF.